The 23 T cell receptor beta chains below all came from one sample that was sequenced in a study of blood T cell repertoires in COVID-19. The data were produced by immunoSEQ multiplex PCR, yet TCRdb's version contains in-frame clones alone and is incomplete. The sample has approximately 100,000 clones, roughly 90% seen once. The specimen sequenced was peripheral blood. The receptors shown here come from a human donor in a cohort sampled during active COVID-19.

The chain is built from TRBV12-3 or TRBV12-4 and TRBJ2-5; no clear D. Trimming pared 6 bases from V and 1 base from J, leaving 9 bases between. The CDR3 runs 13 residues. Written as DNA, the CDR3 is TGTGCCAGCAGCCCTACTTCCCAAGAGACCCAGTACTTC. Its translation is CASSPTSQETQYF.

J is TRBJ2-2 and V is TRBV3-1 (or the pseudogene TRBV3-2), with 9 positions matching TRBD2. V was pared by 5 bases and J by 5 bases, with 21 bases of the junction left unmatched. This CDR3 contains 20 residues. CDR1 and CDR2 (germline): LGHDT, YNNKEL (reference sequence). The CDR3 region is CASSAGGGGGAKLRTGELFF. Written as DNA, the CDR3 is TGTGCCAGCAGCGCAGGCGGTGGCGGGGGGGCTAAGTTAAGGACCGGGGAGCTGTTTTTT.

The genes are TRBV24-1 and TRBJ1-2, with a possible D match to TRBD1 (6 bases). Germline V gene data show CDR1 as KGHDR and CDR2 as SFDVKD. Trimming cost V 0 bases and J 5 bases, with 21 bases left between them. This CDR3 is built from 18 residues. This chain's CDR3 is CATSDLQSGTHNLYGYTF. CDR3 coding DNA: TGTGCCACCAGTGATTTGCAGTCAGGGACACATAATCTTTATGGCTACACCTTC.

The chain joins TRBV6-2 or TRBV6-3 to TRBJ1-6, with 8 nucleotides matching TRBD1. The CDR3 sequence is 18 residues long. V lost 4 bases to trimming and J lost 11 bases; unmatched junction nucleotides: 19. Germline V gene data show CDR1 as MNHEY and CDR2 as SVGEGT. CDR3 sequence (DNA): TGTGCCAGCAGTTTCTACGCAACGACAGGGGCCCATACACCACCCCTCCACTTT. Amino acids: CASSFYATTGAHTPPLHF.

The rearrangement joins TRBV6-5 to TRBJ1-1; perhaps TRBD1 as D (5 bases). Germline CDR1 and CDR2: MNHEY and SVGAGI. The CDR3 covers 14 residues. With 1 base removed from V and 4 bases from J, the gap between germline ends came to 10 bases. The CDR3 DNA reads TGTGCCAGCAGTTACTTACGCGGGGGCACTGAAGCTTTCTTT. Translated, it gives CASSYLRGGTEAFF.

In DNA form, the CDR3 reads TGTGCCAGTAGTGAATGGCTGGGCTTGAACACTGAAGCTTTCTTT. Translated: CASSEWLGLNTEAFF. The gene calls are TRBV19 and TRBJ1-1; D remains unclear. The V gene lost 5 bases and the J gene lost 0 bases, with 13 bases spanning the gap. There are 15 residues in the CDR3. The germline V gene has CDR1 LNHDA and CDR2 SQIVND (reference sequence).

This rearrangement joins TRBV19 to TRBJ1-1; 12 positions match TRBD1. The germline V gene encodes CDR1 LNHDA and CDR2 SQIVND (reference sequence). V lost 7 bases, J lost 10 bases, and 7 bases stayed unmatched. This CDR3 has 13 amino acids. CDR3 residues: CASNGDRGLPAFF. The DNA of the CDR3 is TGTGCCAGTAATGGGGACAGGGGGCTGCCAGCTTTCTTT. Drawing the rest from reference TRBV19 and TRBJ1-1, the complete variable domain is DGGITQSPKYLFRKEGQNVTLSCEQNLNHDAMYWYRQDPGQGLRLIYYSQIVNDFQKGDIAEGYSVSREKKESFPLTVTSAQKNPTAFYLCASNGDRGLPAFFGQGTRLTVV.

V and J are TRBV4-3 and TRBJ2-1; TRBD2 aligns across 8 bases. V shed 4 bases and J 0 bases; nucleotides not matched to a gene: 8. The CDR3 consists of 17 residues. CDR1 and CDR2 from the germline V gene are LGHNA and YSLEER. Here the CDR3 reads CASSPTPGGGSYNEQFF. The CDR3 DNA reads TGCGCCAGCAGCCCTACGCCCGGGGGGGGCTCCTACAATGAGCAGTTCTTC.

The chain joins TRBV7-2 to TRBJ1-1, with TRBD1 identical over 9 bases. Germline assignment: CDR1 SGHTA and CDR2 FQGNSA. The CDR3 contains 15 residues. Trimming took 5 bases from V and 3 from J; bases not matched to a gene: 7. The CDR3 bases are TGTGCCAGCAGCCCGACAGGGGGACAGGACACTGAAGCTTTCTTT. This sequence encodes CASSPTGGQDTEAFF.

As DNA, the CDR3 is TGTGCCAGCAGCGAGGGCCTCGGACCGTTCACAGATACGCAGTATTTT. Translation gives CASSEGLGPFTDTQYF. This chain connects TRBV7-2 to TRBJ2-3, with a weak D call TRBD2 (5 bases). The germline CDR1 and CDR2 sequences are SGHTA and FQGNSA. CDR3 length: 16 residues. V shed 5 bases and J shed 2 bases, with 17 bases lying between them.

The chain joins TRBV19 to TRBJ2-1; D not certain. The CDR3 length is 13 residues. Per the germline V gene, CDR1 is LNHDA and CDR2 is SQIVND (reference sequence). V was shortened by 2 bases and J by 4 bases, with 6 bases between the two germline ends. The CDR3 nucleotides read TGTGCCAGTAGTATACAAGCATACAATGAGCAGTTCTTC. It codes for CASSIQAYNEQFF.

This rearrangement joins TRBV10-3 to TRBJ2-7; 7 bases map to TRBD2. Trimming took 3 bases from V and 3 from J; bases not matched to a gene: 8. Per germline, CDR1 ENHRY and CDR2 SYGVKD. The length of the CDR3 is 15 residues. CDR3 nucleotide sequence: TGTGCCATCAGTGAAAGGTTAGCGGGCCACTACGAGCAGTACTTC. Translation gives CAISERLAGHYEQYF.

The V gene is TRBV21-1, the J gene TRBJ2-7; TRBD2 was called by the table and not checked on the DNA. TRBV21-1 is a recognized pseudogene. This CDR3 is 14 amino acids long. CDR3 nucleotide sequence: TGTGCCAGCAGCAATCGGGTCCCCAGCTACGAGCAGTACTTC. This translates into CASSNRVPSYEQYF.

As to this clone: Distinct nucleotide sequences in the sample also encode this CDR3. V usage is TRBV19 and J usage is TRBJ2-5, with 8 bases aligning to TRBD2. J was trimmed by 4 bases and V by 2 bases; bases with no gene match: 3. Germline V gene sequence: CDR1 LNHDA, CDR2 SQIVND (reference sequence). The CDR3 is 14 amino acids. The chain's CDR3 is CASSITGGRETQYF. CDR3 DNA: TGTGCCAGTAGTATAACGGGAGGGAGAGAGACCCAGTACTTC.

The chain uses TRBV4-3 and TRBJ2-3; possible D gene TRBD2, 6 bases. CDR3 length equals 15 residues. Between the trimmed V and J ends, which lost 0 bases and 6 bases, there was a span of 13 bases. Per germline, CDR1 LGHNA and CDR2 YSLEER. The CDR3 coding sequence is TGCGCCAGCAGCCAAGATGTAGGGGCGGGGGATACGCAGTATTTT. This codes for CASSQDVGAGDTQYF.

The chain combines TRBV6-5 with TRBJ1-1; no clear D gene. The germline V gene encodes CDR1 MNHEY and CDR2 SVGAGI. This CDR3 is built from 14 residues. Trimming cost V 4 bases and J 0 bases, with 9 bases left between them. The CDR3 sequence is CASSSMSLNTEAFF. In DNA, the CDR3 is TGTGCCAGCAGTTCAATGAGCCTGAACACTGAAGCTTTCTTT.

This clone was seen just once. The J gene is TRBJ2-3, the V gene TRBV9; a possible D gene is TRBD1 (7 bases). CDR1 SGDLS and CDR2 YYNGEE come from the germline V gene. The CDR3 extends over 16 amino acids. Between the trimmed V and J ends, which lost 4 bases and 2 bases, there was a span of 17 bases. CDR3 bases: TGTGCCAGCAGCCCGCGGGGACAGAGCGCCACAGATACGCAGTATTTT. Encoded protein: CASSPRGQSATDTQYF.

The chain links TRBV28 to TRBJ2-2, with 7 bases that match TRBD2. J gave up 4 bases and V 6 bases, and 5 bases lay outside the gene matches. Germline V CDR1 and CDR2: MDHEN, SYDVKM. The CDR3 sequence is 14 residues long. The CDR3 DNA is TGTGCCAGCAGCTGGGGAGGGCCCACCGGGGAGCTGTTTTTT. Its protein product is CASSWGGPTGELFF.

Only one count was recorded for this clone. V usage is TRBV11-2 and J usage is TRBJ1-1; 7 nucleotides align to TRBD1. V was pared by 5 bases and J by 4 bases, with 10 bases of the junction left unmatched. The CDR3 is made up of 15 amino acids. Germline assignment: CDR1 SGHAT and CDR2 FQNNGV. In DNA, the CDR3 is TGTGCCAGCAGCACCCGACAGGGAGTCCTCACTGAAGCTTTCTTT. Residues: CASSTRQGVLTEAFF.

This sequence joins TRBV7-9 and TRBJ2-2; the match to TRBD1 covers 7 bases. This CDR3 comprises 16 residues. V dropped 2 bases and J dropped 3; count of bases not matched to a gene: 6. CDR1 and CDR2 (germline): SEHNR, FQNEAQ (reference sequence). In nucleotides, the CDR3 is TGTGCCAGCAGCTTAAGGGGCACAGGGGACACCGGGGAGCTGTTTTTT. This encodes CASSLRGTGDTGELFF.

This chain uses TRBV4-1 with TRBJ1-1; TRBD1 might be the D (6 bases). The CDR3 has 15 residues. Germline CDR1 and CDR2: MGHRA and YSYEKL. V lost 3 bases, J lost 1 base, and 12 bases lay in between. CDR3 sequence reads: CASSHRQGTNTEAFF. The CDR3 DNA sequence: TGCGCCAGCAGCCACCGGCAGGGGACGAACACTGAAGCTTTCTTT.

The chain has TRBV6-2 or TRBV6-3 and TRBJ2-3, with D possibly being TRBD1 (6 bases). The V gene's germline CDR1 is MNHEY and CDR2 SVGEGT. This CDR3 spans 15 amino acids. V was cut by 4 bases and J by 3 bases, with 14 bases left in between. This CDR3 reads CASSWGQVGTDTQYF. DNA for the CDR3: TGTGCCAGCAGTTGGGGACAAGTGGGGACAGATACGCAGTATTTT.

This clone has a single count. The rearrangement joins TRBV5-6 to TRBJ1-1, with D tentatively TRBD1 (5 bases). CDR1 is SGHDT and CDR2 is YYEEEE in the germline V gene. The CDR3 covers 17 residues. V was cut by 3 bases and J by 11 bases, with 29 bases left in between. The chain's CDR3 is CASSSYEGVFVQKMAFF. The CDR3 DNA sequence: TGTGCCAGCAGCTCCTATGAAGGGGTCTTCGTACAGAAGATGGCTTTCTTT.